The 4 T cell receptor beta chains below come from one sample, sequenced in a study of technical replicates of blood from a few donors. Assay used: immunoSEQ multiplex PCR; TCRdb lists only in-frame clones, some missing. Among roughly 70,000 clones listed, 93% were seen once. Sequencing was performed on T cells isolated from PBMCs. The receptors originated from a human donor in good health.

The rearrangement uses TRBV19 and TRBJ2-4; 8 nucleotides agree with TRBD2. Trimming took 3 bases from V and 5 from J; bases not matched to a gene: 6. Germline CDR1 is LNHDA and CDR2 is SQIVND (reference sequence). CDR3 size: 15 residues. The DNA of the CDR3 is TGTGCCAGTAGTATCCACCGGCGGGGGGAAAACATTCAGTACTTC. This translates into CASSIHRRGENIQYF.

For the CDR3, the DNA is TGTGCCACGAAGCTGAACTATGGCTACACCTTC. It translates to CATKLNYGYTF. The rearrangement links TRBV7-9 to TRBJ1-2; D gene unclear. The germline V and J ends were trimmed by 10 bases and 2 bases, with 8 bases remaining between them. CDR1 and CDR2 (germline): SEHNR, FQNEAQ (reference sequence). The CDR3 is made up of 11 amino acids.

This sequence joins TRBV19 and TRBJ1-2, with D tentatively TRBD1 (6 bases). The V gene lost 0 bases and the J gene lost 4 bases, with 18 bases spanning the gap. Germline-derived CDR1 and CDR2 are LNHDA and SQIVND (reference sequence). CDR3 length: 17 amino acids. The CDR3 DNA follows: TGTGCCAGTAGTATAGATCCCCTAGGGGGATGGGGCTATGGCTACACCTTC. It specifies CASSIDPLGGWGYGYTF.

The V and J genes are TRBV30 and TRBJ1-3; unclear D gene. This CDR3 has 14 residues. Trimming shortened V by 4 bases and J by 1 base, and 11 bases separated the two germline ends. Germline V lookup: CDR1 GTSNPN, CDR2 SVGIG (reference sequence). The CDR3 spells CAWTDGVSGNTIYF. Written as DNA, the CDR3 is TGTGCCTGGACCGACGGAGTTTCTGGAAACACCATATATTTT. Together with reference TRBV30 and TRBJ1-3, the CDR3 gives the full variable domain: SQTIHQWPATLVQPVGSPLSLECTVEGTSNPNLYWYRQAAGRGLQLLFYSVGIGQISSEVPQNLSASRPQDRQFILSSKKLLLSDSGFYLCAWTDGVSGNTIYFGEGSWLTVV.